This T cell receptor beta chain is drawn from a study of blood T cell repertoires in COVID-19. Background on the study: Samples taken during acute and convalescent COVID-19 were collected in the United States, Italy and Spain.

The assay was immunoSEQ multiplex PCR, and TCRdb's table has in-frame clones only and misses some. This sample has roughly 63,000 clones, with under 85% found just once. Sequencing was done on a sample of peripheral blood. The source of this sequence is a woman older than 75 with acute or convalescent COVID-19.

The CDR3 sequence: CASSLGRGIYEQYF. The CDR3 bases are TGTGCCAGCAGCTTAGGCCGCGGGATATACGAGCAGTACTTC. The chain couples TRBV7-2 to TRBJ2-7, with D perhaps TRBD2 (6 bases). V gave up 1 base and J gave up 4 bases, with 11 bases separating them. The CDR3 sequence is 14 residues long. The V gene's germline CDR1 is SGHTA and CDR2 FQGNSA.